The clone carrying this TCR beta chain was seen a handful of times. Looked up from germline, CDR1 is MDHEN and CDR2 is SYDVKM. Trimming cost V 8 bases and J 2 bases, with 19 bases left between them. The CDR3 spans 15 residues. The sample is drawn from a study of blood T cell repertoires in COVID-19. Study information: PBMCs, B-cell-depleted T cells, or T cells provided the cDNA or gDNA that made up the material.

In the authors' methods: Amplified reference gene primers provided the basis for estimating nucleated cell counts. The table came from immunoSEQ multiplex PCR; TCRdb's copy has only in-frame clones and leaves some out. The DNA gave D and trimming, while V, J and clone size come from that table. This table has about 230,000 clones, about 90% appearing once. The chain combines TRBV28 with TRBJ2-7, with a weak D call TRBD2 (5 bases). This TCR derives from a woman aged 25-40 years with acute COVID-19. The sample taken for sequencing was PBMCs or T cells enriched from blood (not recorded which). The CDR3 here is CASSLGRGWAYEQYF. CDR3 bases: TGTGCCAGCTCATTAGGACGGGGTTGGGCCTACGAGCAGTACTTC.